A selection of T cell receptor beta chains follows, all from one sample in a study of OX40 agonist ivuxolimab in advanced cancers. Only in-frame clones appear in the TCRdb table, and some are missing; sequencing was by immunoSEQ multiplex PCR. The table has 98,000 or so clones, approximately 94% seen once; the top ten hold more than 0.15%. Sequences were derived from CD4+ or CD8+ T cells sorted from blood, sampled in a trial of the OX40 agonist ivuxolimab. The origin of the receptors is an adult with an advanced solid tumor such as melanoma, head and neck, liver or kidney cancer. Both conserved end residues are part of each CDR3.

TRBV18	TRBJ1-4	CASSPPPYNTGDATNEKLFF
TRBV6-6	TRBJ1-2	CASSFQGNYGYTF
TRBV29-1	TRBJ1-2	CSVPRQGPEDYGYTF
TRBV7-2	TRBJ2-5	CASSLVAGGQETQYF
TRBV6-5	TRBJ2-5	CASSYSGRNRVGGWNF
TRBV18	TRBJ2-3	CASSVAGHRDTQYF
TRBV6-5	TRBJ2-2	CASRPGGQNTGELFF
TRBV6-6	TRBJ2-1	CASSIGTSGRSSEQFF
TRBV12-5	TRBJ2-3	CASGLIGGGDTQYF
TRBV28	TRBJ1-2	CASSLIQANYGYTF
TRBV10-3	TRBJ2-1	CAISGGLAGGRNEQFF
TRBV7-9	TRBJ1-5	CASSPMRGDGSNQPQHF
TRBV15	TRBJ2-3	CATSRDPSLADTQYF
TRBV18	TRBJ1-4	CASSPDRDREKLFF
TRBV5-4	TRBJ2-7	CASSFPDRGVEQYF
TRBV6-1	TRBJ2-7	CASRPGQDYEQYF
TRBV28	TRBJ1-1	CASNGVGTEAFF
TRBV2	TRBJ1-5	CASNQQGRLNQPQHF
TRBV28	TRBJ2-1	CASSPFPGQGANEQFF
TRBV7-2	TRBJ2-1	CASSPLAGVNNEQFF
TRBV7-7	TRBJ2-7	CASSRDMGYEQYF
TRBV18	TRBJ1-3	CASSSGQGASGNTIYF
TRBV18	TRBJ2-7	CASSPGGLAGASSYEQYF
TRBV4-3	TRBJ2-7	CASSHPPAGKGAYEQYF
TRBV7-9	TRBJ2-3	CASSFLPAGGTDTQYF
TRBV2	TRBJ2-3	CASSGGGYRGLTDTQYF
TRBV4-3	TRBJ1-4	CASSTGTSNEKLFF
TRBV5-4	TRBJ1-3	CASSSAGGRSGNTIYF
TRBV11-2	TRBJ2-2	CASSLVTGGPGELFF
TRBV6-6	TRBJ2-5	CASSYARGETQYF
TRBV4-1	TRBJ1-6	CASSQNRGTHNSPLHF
TRBV28	TRBJ1-5	CASSLGNRVQPQHF
TRBV6-4	TRBJ2-2	CASRTGTRTGELFF
TRBV28	TRBJ1-5	CASSLSGGGNQPQHF
TRBV9	TRBJ2-5	CASSAGTVQETQYF
TRBV10-1	TRBJ2-3	CASSAGTSGGKLSTDTQYF
TRBV11-2	TRBJ1-2	CASSLDRGSNYGYTF
TRBV28	TRBJ1-2	CASSLLTGAYGYTF
TRBV18	TRBJ2-7	CASSLYGTGTYEQYF
TRBV15	TRBJ2-7	CATSRGGASGVYEQYF
TRBV7-2	TRBJ1-1	CASSLPQTNTEAFF
TRBV4-3	TRBJ1-3	CASSQDDRGSIFGNTIYF
TRBV30	TRBJ2-6	CAWSGGQGLSGANVLTF
TRBV11-3	TRBJ2-3	CASSFGTGKGDTQYF
TRBV9	TRBJ2-7	CASSVGRGRAYEQYF
TRBV5-8	TRBJ2-4	CASSLSGGPHIQYF
TRBV2	TRBJ2-1	CASSPGDFYNEQFF
TRBV13	TRBJ1-1	CASSPTPSRQGAWNTEAFF
TRBV7-9	TRBJ1-2	CASSFKTLRPRSWDGYTF
TRBV11-2	TRBJ2-5	CASSLRGGFRETQYF
TRBV28	TRBJ2-7	CASSLWLAGGPGEQYF
TRBV4-1	TRBJ1-3	CASSQIPGGRNTIYF